The T cell receptor beta chain under discussion was sequenced for a study of beta chain features in type 1 diabetes. Study-wide context: Healthy donors and patients had similar age, gender and cell yields.

Expressed TCRB transcripts were sequenced because the isolated RNA had all been reverse transcribed beforehand. TCRdb keeps only in-frame clones here, not all; method: immunoSEQ multiplex PCR. The table includes 130,000 to 150,000 clones, 13% detected once. As regards this clone: The antigen is not known.

Whole-study results and caveats: In every one of the four CD4+ subsets, TCRB CDR3s were moderately but significantly shorter in Type 1 diabetes patients.

The sample was central memory CD4+ T cells from blood. The TCR comes from a man aged 18 to 29 with type 1 diabetes.

The DNA for the CDR3 is TGTGCTAGTTCGCCCGGACAGGGAAATGTCGACGAGCAGTTCTTC. It encodes CASSPGQGNVDEQFF. This chain connects TRBV12-5 to TRBJ2-1; TRBD1 agrees at 8 bases. The V and J ends lost 8 bases and 10 bases, in that order; junction bases with no gene match: 16. CDR3 length equals 15 residues. In germline, CDR1 is LGHNT, CDR2 FRNRAP.